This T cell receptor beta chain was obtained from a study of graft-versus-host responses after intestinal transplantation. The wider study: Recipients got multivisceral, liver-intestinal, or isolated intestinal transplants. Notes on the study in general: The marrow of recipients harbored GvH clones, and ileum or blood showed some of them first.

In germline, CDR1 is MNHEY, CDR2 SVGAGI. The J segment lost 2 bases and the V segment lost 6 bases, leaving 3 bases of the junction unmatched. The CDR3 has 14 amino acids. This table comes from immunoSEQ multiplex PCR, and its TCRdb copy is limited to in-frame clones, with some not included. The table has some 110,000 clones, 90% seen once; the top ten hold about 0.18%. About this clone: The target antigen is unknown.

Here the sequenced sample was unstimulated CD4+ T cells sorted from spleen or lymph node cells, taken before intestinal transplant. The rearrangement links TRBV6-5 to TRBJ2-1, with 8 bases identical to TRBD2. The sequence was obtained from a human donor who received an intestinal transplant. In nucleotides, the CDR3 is TGTGCCAGCAGGTCGGGGGGGGCCTACAATGAGCAGTTCTTC. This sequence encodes CASRSGGAYNEQFF.